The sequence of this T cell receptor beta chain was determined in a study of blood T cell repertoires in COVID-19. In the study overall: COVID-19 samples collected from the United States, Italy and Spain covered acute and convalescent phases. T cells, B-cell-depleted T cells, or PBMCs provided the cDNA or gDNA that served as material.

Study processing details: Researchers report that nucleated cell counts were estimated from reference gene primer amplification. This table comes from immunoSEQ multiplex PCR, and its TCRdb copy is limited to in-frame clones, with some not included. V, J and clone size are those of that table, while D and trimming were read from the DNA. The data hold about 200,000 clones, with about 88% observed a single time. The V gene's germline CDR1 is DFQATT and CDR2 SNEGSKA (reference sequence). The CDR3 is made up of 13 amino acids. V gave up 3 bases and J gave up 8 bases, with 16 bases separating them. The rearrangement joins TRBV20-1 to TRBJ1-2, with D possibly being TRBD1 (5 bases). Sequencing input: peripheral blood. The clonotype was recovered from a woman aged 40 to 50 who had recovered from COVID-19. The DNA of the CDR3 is TGCAGTGCTAGTCCCCCTGGGGCTTGGGGCTACACCTTC. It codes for CSASPPGAWGYTF.